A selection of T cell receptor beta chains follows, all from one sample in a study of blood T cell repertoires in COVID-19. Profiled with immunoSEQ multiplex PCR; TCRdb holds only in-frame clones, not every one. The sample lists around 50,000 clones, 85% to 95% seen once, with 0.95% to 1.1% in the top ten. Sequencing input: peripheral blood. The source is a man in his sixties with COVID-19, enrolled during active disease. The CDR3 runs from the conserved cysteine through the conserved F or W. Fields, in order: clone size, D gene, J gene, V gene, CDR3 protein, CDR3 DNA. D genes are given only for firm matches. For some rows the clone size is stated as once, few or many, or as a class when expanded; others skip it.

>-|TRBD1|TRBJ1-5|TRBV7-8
CASSPLRTGSNQPQHF
TGTGCCAGCAGCCCACTCCGGACAGGAAGCAATCAGCCCCAGCATTTT
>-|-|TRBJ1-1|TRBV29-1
CSVVGRVNTEAFF
TGCAGCGTTGTCGGCAGGGTGAACACTGAAGCTTTCTTT
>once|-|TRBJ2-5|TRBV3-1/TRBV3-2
CASTTLPGETQYF
TGTGCCAGCACCACTCTCCCGGGAGAGACCCAGTACTTC
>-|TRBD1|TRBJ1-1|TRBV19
CASRGTAAFF
TGTGCCAGTAGGGGGACAGCAGCTTTCTTT
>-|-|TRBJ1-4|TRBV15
CATSRDLGGTNEKLFF
TGTGCCACCAGCAGAGATCTTGGGGGGACTAATGAAAAACTGTTTTTT
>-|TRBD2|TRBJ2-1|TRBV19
CASSQVGTRNEQFF
TGTGCCAGTTCCCAAGTTGGGACTAGAAATGAGCAGTTCTTC
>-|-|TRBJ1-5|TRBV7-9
CASSLAGSRNQPQHF
TGTGCCAGCAGCTTAGCGGGGAGTAGGAATCAGCCCCAGCATTTT
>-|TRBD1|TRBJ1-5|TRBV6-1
CASSEREDRYQPQHF
TGTGCCAGCAGTGAAAGGGAGGACAGGTATCAGCCCCAGCATTTT
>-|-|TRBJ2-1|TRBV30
CAWSVRAESSYNEQFF
TGTGCCTGGAGTGTACGCGCGGAAAGCTCCTACAATGAGCAGTTCTTC
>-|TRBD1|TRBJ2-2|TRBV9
CASSVGQGTPGELFF
TGTGCCAGCAGCGTGGGACAGGGGACCCCCGGGGAGCTGTTTTTT
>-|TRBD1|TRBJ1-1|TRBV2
CASTYRGSTEAFF
TGTGCCAGCACATACAGGGGATCCACTGAAGCTTTCTTT
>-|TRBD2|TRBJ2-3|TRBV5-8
CASSLGLAGGTDTQYF
TGTGCCAGCAGCTTGGGGCTAGCGGGAGGCACAGATACGCAGTATTTT
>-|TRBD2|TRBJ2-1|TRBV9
CASSVGLAGRSSYNEQFF
TGTGCCAGCAGCGTCGGACTAGCGGGGAGGAGCTCCTACAATGAGCAGTTCTTC
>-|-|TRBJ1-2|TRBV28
CASSLTANYGYTF
TGTGCCAGCAGTCTCACAGCTAACTATGGCTACACCTTC
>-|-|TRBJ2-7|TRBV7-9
CASSFFLARTYEQYF
TGTGCCAGCAGCTTCTTTCTAGCGAGAACCTACGAGCAGTACTTC
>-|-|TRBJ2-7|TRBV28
CASSLAGRAYEQYF
TGTGCCAGCAGTTTAGCGGGCCGGGCCTACGAGCAGTACTTC
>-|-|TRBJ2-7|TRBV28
CASSSGTLTYEQYF
TGTGCCAGCAGTTCCGGGACACTTACCTACGAGCAGTACTTC
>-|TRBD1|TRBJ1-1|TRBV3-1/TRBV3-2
CASSPTGGPEAFF
TGTGCCAGCAGCCCAACAGGGGGCCCTGAAGCTTTCTTT
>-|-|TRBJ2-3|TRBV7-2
CASSLGGGRDTQYF
TGTGCCAGCAGCTTAGGGGGAGGAAGGGATACGCAGTATTTT
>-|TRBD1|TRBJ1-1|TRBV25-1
CASSTSGTVNTEAFF
TGTGCCAGCAGCACTTCCGGGACAGTGAACACTGAAGCTTTCTTT
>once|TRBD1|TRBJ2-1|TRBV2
CASEDGTDNEQFF
TGTGCCAGCGAAGATGGGACAGACAATGAGCAGTTCTTC
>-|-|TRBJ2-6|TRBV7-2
CASSSSPGAGANVLTF
TGTGCCAGCAGCTCCTCGCCGGGGGCTGGGGCCAACGTCCTGACTTTC
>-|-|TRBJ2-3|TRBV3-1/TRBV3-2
CASSPVSTSTDTQYF
TGTGCCAGCAGCCCGGTAAGCACTAGCACAGATACGCAGTATTTT
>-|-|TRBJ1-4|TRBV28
CASSLGVAKLFF
TGTGCCAGCAGTTTAGGTGTGGCAAAACTGTTTTTT
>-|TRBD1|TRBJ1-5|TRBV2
CASSDRGRRGNQPQHF
TGTGCCAGCAGTGACAGGGGGCGAAGGGGCAATCAGCCCCAGCATTTT
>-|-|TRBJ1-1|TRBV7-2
CASSLDDLIAFF
TGTGCCAGCAGCTTAGACGACTTGATAGCTTTCTTT
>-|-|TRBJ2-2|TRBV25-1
CAPSRAPNTGELFF
TGTGCCCCCTCGAGGGCCCCGAACACCGGGGAGCTGTTTTTT
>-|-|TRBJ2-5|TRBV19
CASSIAGAETQYF
TGTGCCAGTAGTATAGCGGGTGCGGAGACCCAGTACTTC
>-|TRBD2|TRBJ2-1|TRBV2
CASSLHSGGPVGEQFF
TGTGCCAGCAGTTTGCATAGCGGGGGCCCAGTTGGTGAGCAGTTCTTC
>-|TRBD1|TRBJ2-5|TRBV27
CASRRTGQETQYF
TGTGCCAGCAGACGGACAGGTCAAGAGACCCAGTACTTC
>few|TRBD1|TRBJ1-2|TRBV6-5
CASSPTGDYGYTF
TGTGCCAGCAGCCCGACAGGGGACTATGGCTACACCTTC
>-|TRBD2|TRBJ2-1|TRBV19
CGPPRTSGALDNEQFF
TGTGGGCCTCCAAGGACTAGCGGAGCCTTGGACAATGAGCAGTTCTTC
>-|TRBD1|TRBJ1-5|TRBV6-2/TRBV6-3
CASSWTGGNQPQHF
TGTGCCAGCAGTTGGACAGGGGGCAATCAGCCCCAGCATTTT
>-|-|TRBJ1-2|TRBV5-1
CASSPGSSNYGYTF
TGCGCCAGCAGCCCGGGAAGCTCTAACTATGGCTACACCTTC
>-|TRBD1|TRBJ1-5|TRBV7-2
CASSGDREQPQHF
TGTGCCAGCAGCGGGGACAGGGAACAGCCCCAGCATTTT
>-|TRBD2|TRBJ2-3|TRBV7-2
CASSSGLAASTDTQYF
TGTGCCAGCAGCTCAGGACTAGCGGCCAGCACAGATACGCAGTATTTT
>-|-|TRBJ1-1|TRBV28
CASSFQAYEAFF
TGTGCCAGCAGTTTTCAGGCGTATGAAGCTTTCTTT
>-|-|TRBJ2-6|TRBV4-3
CASSQDFVGQWDSSGANVLTF
TGCGCCAGCAGCCAAGATTTCGTAGGGCAGTGGGACTCTTCTGGGGCCAACGTCCTGACTTTC
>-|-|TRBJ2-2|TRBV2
CASRRGSNTGELFF
TGTGCCAGCCGTAGGGGTTCGAACACCGGGGAGCTGTTTTTT
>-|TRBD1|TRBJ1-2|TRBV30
CACERNRGRIYGYTF
TGTGCCTGTGAGAGGAACAGGGGGCGCATCTATGGCTACACCTTC
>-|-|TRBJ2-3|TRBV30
CAWSVGVRDTQYF
TGTGCCTGGAGTGTCGGGGTACGAGATACGCAGTATTTT
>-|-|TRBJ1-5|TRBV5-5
CASSLEDGLNQPQHF
TGTGCCAGCAGCTTGGAGGACGGACTCAATCAGCCCCAGCATTTT
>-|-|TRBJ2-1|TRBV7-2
CASSLVGGLYNEQFF
TGTGCCAGCAGCTTAGTTGGGGGCCTCTACAATGAGCAGTTCTTC
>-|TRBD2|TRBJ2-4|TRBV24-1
CATSRSRSGGLFLAKNIQYF
TGTGCCACTTCTCGATCCCGGTCGGGGGGGCTCTTTCTAGCCAAAAACATTCAGTACTTC
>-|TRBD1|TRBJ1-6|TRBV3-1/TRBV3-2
CASSQDPGQGVSPLHF
TGTGCCAGCAGCCAAGATCCCGGACAGGGAGTTTCACCCCTCCACTTT
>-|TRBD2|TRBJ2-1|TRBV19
CASSKRKGLAGGSRHNEQFF
TGTGCCAGTAGTAAGCGAAAGGGACTAGCGGGAGGATCGCGTCACAATGAGCAGTTCTTC
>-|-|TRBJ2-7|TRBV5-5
CASRSGLALLGEQYF
TGTGCCAGCAGAAGCGGACTGGCCCTTTTAGGCGAGCAGTACTTC
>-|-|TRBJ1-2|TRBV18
CASSIGTTYGYTF
TGTGCCAGCTCAATCGGGACAACCTATGGCTACACCTTC
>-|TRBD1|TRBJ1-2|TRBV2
CASSTGQGFYGYTF
TGTGCCAGCAGTACGGGACAGGGGTTCTATGGCTACACCTTC
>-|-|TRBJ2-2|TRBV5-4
CASSFRSSTGELFF
TGTGCCAGCAGCTTTAGAAGTTCCACCGGGGAGCTGTTTTTT
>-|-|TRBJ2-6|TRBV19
CASSITSLGANVLTF
TGTGCCAGTAGTATCACTTCCCTCGGGGCCAACGTCCTGACTTTC
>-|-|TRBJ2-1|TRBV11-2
CASSLERGPYNEQFF
TGTGCCAGCAGCTTAGAGCGGGGGCCCTACAATGAGCAGTTCTTC
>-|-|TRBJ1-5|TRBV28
CASRQNNQPQHF
TGTGCCAGCAGACAGAACAATCAGCCCCAGCATTTT
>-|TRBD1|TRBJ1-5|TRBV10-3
CAISDRTGDQPQHF
TGTGCCATCAGTGATAGGACAGGGGATCAGCCCCAGCATTTT